This T cell receptor (beta chain) was identified in a study of response to subunit inactivated influenza vaccine. General study findings and limits: Authors suggested that a seasonal influenza vaccination recruits few new T cells each time.

Germline CDR1 is LGHDT and CDR2 is YNNKEL (reference sequence). V lost 4 bases to trimming and J lost 5 bases; unmatched junction nucleotides: 8. The CDR3 spans 14 residues. MiXCR was run by TCRdb on the RT-PCR reads, yielding one entry per CDR3 protein. The data contain more than 700,000 distinct CDR3 sequences, less than 25% of them singletons. With respect to this clonotype: The antigen is not known.

The genes are TRBV3-1 and TRBJ2-7, with 7 bases fitting TRBD1. Here the sequenced sample was PBMCs from blood, taken about 5 days after vaccination. The sequence derives from a man aged 50 to 59 who received an inactivated influenza vaccine. The CDR3 DNA follows: TGTGCCAGCAGCCCGACACAGGGGACGCACGAGCAGTACTTC. The encoded protein is CASSPTQGTHEQYF.